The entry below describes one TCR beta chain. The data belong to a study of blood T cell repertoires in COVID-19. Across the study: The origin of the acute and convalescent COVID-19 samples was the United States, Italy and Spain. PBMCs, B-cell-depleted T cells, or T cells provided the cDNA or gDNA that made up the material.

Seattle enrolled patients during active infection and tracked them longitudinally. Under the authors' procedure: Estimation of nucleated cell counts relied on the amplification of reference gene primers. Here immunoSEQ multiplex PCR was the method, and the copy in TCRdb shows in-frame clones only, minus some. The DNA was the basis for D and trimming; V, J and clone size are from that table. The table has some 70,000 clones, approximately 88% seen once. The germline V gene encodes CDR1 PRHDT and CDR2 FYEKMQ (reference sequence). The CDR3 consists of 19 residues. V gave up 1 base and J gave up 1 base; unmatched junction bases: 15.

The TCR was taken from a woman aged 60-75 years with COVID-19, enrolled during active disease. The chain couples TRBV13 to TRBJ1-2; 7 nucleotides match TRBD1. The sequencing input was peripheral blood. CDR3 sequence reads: CASSLVRKAGTAYNYGYTF. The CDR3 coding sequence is TGTGCCAGCAGCTTAGTTAGAAAGGCCGGGACAGCTTATAACTATGGCTACACCTTC.